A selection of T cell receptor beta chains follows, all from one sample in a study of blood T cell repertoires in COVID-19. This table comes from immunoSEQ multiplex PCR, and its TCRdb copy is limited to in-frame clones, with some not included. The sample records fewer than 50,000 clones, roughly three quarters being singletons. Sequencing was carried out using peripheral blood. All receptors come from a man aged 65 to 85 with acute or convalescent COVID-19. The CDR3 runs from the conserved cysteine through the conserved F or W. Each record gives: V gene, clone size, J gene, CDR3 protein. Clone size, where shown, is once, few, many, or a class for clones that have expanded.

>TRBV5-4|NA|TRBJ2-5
CASSSPYKHETQYF
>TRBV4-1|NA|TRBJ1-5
CASSQDPLEVSNQPQHF
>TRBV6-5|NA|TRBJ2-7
CASTSPKHYEQYF
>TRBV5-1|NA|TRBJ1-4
CASSLTGATNEKLFF
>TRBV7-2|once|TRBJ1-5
CASTWTGTGQPQHF
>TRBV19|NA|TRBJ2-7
CASRPYPGASYEQYF
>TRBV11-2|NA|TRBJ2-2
CASSLLASNTGELFF
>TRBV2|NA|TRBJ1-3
CASSPFTGAGNTIYF
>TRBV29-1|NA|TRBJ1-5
CSVEGQGPYSNQPQHF
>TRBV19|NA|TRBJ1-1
CASSTVNEAFF
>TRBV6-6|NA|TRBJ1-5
CASRLDRASNQPQHF
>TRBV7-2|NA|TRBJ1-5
CASSLGTVEPQHF
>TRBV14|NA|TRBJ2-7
CASSRGTGGFYEQYF